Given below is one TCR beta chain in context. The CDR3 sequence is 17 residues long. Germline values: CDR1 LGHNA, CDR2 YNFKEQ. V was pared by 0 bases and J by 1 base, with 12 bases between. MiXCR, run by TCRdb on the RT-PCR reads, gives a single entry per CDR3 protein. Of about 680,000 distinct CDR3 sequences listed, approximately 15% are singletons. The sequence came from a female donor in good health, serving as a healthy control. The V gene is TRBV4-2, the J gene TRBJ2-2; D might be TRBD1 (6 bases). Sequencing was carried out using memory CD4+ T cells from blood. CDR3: CASSQDEAGENTGELFF. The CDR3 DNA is TGTGCCAGCAGCCAAGATGAGGCAGGGGAGAACACCGGGGAGCTGTTTTTT.